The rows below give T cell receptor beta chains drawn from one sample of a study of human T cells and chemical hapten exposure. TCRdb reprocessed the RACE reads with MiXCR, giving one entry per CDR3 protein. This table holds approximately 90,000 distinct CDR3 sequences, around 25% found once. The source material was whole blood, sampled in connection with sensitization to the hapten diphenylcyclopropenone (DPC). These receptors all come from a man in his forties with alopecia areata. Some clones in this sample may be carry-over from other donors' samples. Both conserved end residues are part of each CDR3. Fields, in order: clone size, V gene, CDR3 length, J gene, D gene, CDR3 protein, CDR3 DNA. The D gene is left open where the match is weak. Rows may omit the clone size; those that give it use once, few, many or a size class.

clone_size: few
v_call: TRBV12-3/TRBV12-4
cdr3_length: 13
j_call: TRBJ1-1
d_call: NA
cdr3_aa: CASSLGHPTEAFF
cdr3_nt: TGTGCCAGCAGTCTCGGACACCCCACTGAAGCTTTCTTT

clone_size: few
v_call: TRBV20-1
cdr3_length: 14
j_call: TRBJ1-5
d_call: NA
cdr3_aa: CSAREQTGNQPQHF
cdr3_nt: TGCAGTGCTAGAGAACAGACCGGCAATCAGCCCCAGCATTTT

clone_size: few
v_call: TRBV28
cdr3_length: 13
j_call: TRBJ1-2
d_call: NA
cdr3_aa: CASSPLDRPGYTF
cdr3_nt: TGTGCCAGCAGTCCATTGGACCGACCGGGCTACACCTTC

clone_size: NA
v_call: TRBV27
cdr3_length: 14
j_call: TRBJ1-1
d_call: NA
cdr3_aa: CASSHHRQNTEAFF
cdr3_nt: TGTGCCAGCAGCCATCACCGCCAGAACACTGAAGCTTTCTTT

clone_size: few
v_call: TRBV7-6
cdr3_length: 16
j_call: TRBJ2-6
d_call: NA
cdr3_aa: CASSLAGASGANVLTF
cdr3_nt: TGTGCCAGCAGCTTAGCAGGGGCCTCTGGGGCCAACGTCCTGACTTTC

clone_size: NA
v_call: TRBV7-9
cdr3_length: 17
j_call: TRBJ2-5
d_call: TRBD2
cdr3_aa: CASSLFPFGLAKETQYF
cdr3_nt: TGTGCCAGCAGCTTATTCCCATTCGGACTAGCGAAAGAGACCCAGTACTTC

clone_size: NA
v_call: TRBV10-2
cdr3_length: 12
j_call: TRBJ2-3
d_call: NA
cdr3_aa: CASTPSTDTQYF
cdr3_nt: TGCGCCAGCACTCCTAGCACAGATACGCAGTATTTT

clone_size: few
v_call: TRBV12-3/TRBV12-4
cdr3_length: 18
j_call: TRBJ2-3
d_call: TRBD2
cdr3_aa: CASSLARRGRQPTDTQYF
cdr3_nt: TGTGCCAGCAGTTTAGCTAGGCGCGGGAGGCAACCCACAGATACGCAGTATTTT

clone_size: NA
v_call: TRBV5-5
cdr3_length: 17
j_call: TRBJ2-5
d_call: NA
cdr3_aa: CASSGDESGLRQETQYF
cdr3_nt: TGTGCCAGCAGCGGGGATGAATCCGGGCTGCGTCAAGAGACCCAGTACTTC

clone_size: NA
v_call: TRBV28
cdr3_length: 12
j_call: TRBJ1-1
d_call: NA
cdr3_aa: CASSEGRVAAFF
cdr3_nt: TGTGCCAGCAGTGAGGGTCGTGTCGCAGCTTTCTTT

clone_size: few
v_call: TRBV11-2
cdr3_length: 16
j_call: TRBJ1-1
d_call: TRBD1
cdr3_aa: CASSTPGTGHSTEAFF
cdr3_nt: TGTGCCAGCAGCACCCCCGGGACAGGGCATAGTACTGAAGCTTTCTTT

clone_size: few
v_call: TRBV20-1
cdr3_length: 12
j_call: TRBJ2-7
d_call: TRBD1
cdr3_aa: CSARADRAEQYF
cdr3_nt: TGCAGTGCTAGAGCAGACAGGGCCGAGCAGTACTTC

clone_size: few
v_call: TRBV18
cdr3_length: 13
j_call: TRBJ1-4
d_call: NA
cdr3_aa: CASSPGLGEKLFF
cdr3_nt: TGTGCCAGCTCACCAGGTCTCGGTGAAAAACTGTTTTTT

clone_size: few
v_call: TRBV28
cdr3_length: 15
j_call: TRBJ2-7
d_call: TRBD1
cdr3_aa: CASSPWDRGNYEQYF
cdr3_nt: TGTGCCAGCAGTCCTTGGGACAGGGGAAATTACGAGCAGTACTTC

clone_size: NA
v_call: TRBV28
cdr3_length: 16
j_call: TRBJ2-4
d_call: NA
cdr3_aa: CASSLPVKIAKNIQYF
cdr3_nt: TGTGCCAGCAGTTTACCAGTAAAAATAGCCAAAAACATTCAGTACTTC

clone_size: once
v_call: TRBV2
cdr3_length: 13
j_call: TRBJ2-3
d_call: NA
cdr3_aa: CASSLPGQDTQYF
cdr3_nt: TGTGCCAGCAGTTTACCAGGACAGGATACGCAGTATTTT

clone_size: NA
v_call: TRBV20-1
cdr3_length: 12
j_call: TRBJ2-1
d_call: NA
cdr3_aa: CSARFTYNEQFF
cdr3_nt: TGCAGTGCTAGATTCACATACAATGAGCAGTTCTTC

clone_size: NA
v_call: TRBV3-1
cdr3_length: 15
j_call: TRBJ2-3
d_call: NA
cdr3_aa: CASSQDQLGTDTQYF
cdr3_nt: TGTGCCAGCAGCCAAGATCAACTGGGCACAGATACGCAGTATTTT

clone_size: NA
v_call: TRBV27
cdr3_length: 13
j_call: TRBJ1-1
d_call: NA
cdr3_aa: CASRMDRNTEAFF
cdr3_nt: TGTGCCAGCAGAATGGACAGGAACACTGAAGCTTTCTTT

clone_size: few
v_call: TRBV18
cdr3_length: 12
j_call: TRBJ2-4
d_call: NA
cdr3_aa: CASSPRSDIQYF
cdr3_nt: TGTGCCAGCTCACCGCGTTCAGACATTCAGTACTTC

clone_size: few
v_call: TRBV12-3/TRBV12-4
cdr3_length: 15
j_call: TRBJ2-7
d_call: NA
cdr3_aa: CASSRIDWRSYEQYF
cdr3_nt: TGTGCCAGCAGTCGTATCGACTGGAGATCCTACGAGCAGTACTTC

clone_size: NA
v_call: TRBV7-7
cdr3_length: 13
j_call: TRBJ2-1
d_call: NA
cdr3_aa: CASSLDSYNEQFF
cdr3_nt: TGTGCCAGCAGCTTAGACAGTTACAATGAGCAGTTCTTC

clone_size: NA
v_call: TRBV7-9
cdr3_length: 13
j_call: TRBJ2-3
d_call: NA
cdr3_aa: CASTGWRTDTQYF
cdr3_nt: TGTGCCAGCACTGGGTGGCGCACAGATACGCAGTATTTT

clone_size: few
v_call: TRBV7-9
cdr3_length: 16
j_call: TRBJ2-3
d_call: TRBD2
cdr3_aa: CASSLGLAGGGDTQYF
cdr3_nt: TGTGCCAGCAGCCTCGGACTAGCGGGAGGAGGGGATACGCAGTATTTT

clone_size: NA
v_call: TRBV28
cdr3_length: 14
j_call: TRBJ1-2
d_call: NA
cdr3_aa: CASRGVDLRRGYTF
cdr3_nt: TGTGCCAGCAGGGGAGTGGACCTTCGTCGTGGCTACACCTTC

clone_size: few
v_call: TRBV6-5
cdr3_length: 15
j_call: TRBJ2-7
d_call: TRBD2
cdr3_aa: CASSYSLAGGDEQYF
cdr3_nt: TGTGCCAGCAGTTACTCGCTAGCGGGAGGGGACGAGCAGTACTTC

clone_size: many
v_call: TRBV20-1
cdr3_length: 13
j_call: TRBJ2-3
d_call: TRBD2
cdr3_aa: CSAQGLALDTQYF
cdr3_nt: TGCAGTGCCCAAGGACTAGCCCTAGATACGCAGTATTTT

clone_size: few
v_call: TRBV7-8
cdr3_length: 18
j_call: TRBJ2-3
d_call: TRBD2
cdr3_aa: CASSNLPTSGTLTDTQYF
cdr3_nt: TGTGCCAGCAGCAACCTTCCGACTAGCGGGACCCTCACAGATACGCAGTATTTT

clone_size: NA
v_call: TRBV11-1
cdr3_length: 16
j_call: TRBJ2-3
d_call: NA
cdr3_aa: CASSLADRGPTDTQYF
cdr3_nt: TGTGCCAGCAGCTTAGCGGACCGAGGCCCCACAGATACGCAGTATTTT

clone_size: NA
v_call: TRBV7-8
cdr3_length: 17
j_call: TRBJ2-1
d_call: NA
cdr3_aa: CASSLAPRQSSYNEQFF
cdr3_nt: TGTGCCAGCAGCTTAGCTCCAAGACAAAGCTCCTACAATGAGCAGTTCTTC

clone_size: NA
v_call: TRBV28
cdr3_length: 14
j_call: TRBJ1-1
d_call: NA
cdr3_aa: CASSLERRALGAFF
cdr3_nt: TGTGCCAGCAGTTTAGAGAGAAGGGCCCTGGGAGCTTTCTTT

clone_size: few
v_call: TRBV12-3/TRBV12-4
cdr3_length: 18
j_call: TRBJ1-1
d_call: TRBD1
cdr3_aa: CASSFSVGTGPMNTEAFF
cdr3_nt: TGTGCCAGCAGTTTCTCGGTCGGGACAGGGCCGATGAACACTGAAGCTTTCTTT

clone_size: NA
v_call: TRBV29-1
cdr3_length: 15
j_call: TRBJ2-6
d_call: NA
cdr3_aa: CSVGSISSGANVLTF
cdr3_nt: TGCAGCGTTGGTTCCATAAGCTCTGGGGCCAACGTCCTGACTTTC

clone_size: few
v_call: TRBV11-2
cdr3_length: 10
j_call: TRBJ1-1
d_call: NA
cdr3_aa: CASRFTEAFF
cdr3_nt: TGTGCCAGCAGATTCACTGAAGCTTTCTTT

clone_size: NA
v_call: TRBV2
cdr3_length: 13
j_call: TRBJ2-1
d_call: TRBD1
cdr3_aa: CASRGTGGNEQFF
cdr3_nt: TGTGCCAGCAGGGGAACAGGGGGCAATGAGCAGTTCTTC

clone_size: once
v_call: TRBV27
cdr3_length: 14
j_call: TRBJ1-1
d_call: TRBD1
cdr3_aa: CASSWDRGSTEAFF
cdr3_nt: TGTGCCAGCAGTTGGGACAGGGGGAGCACTGAAGCTTTCTTT